This TCR beta chain comes out of a study of patients and donors after allogeneic stem cell transplantation. TCRdb analysed the RT-PCR reads with MiXCR anew, one entry per CDR3 protein. There are more than 75,000 distinct CDR3 sequences in the sample; approximately 5% occur only once, and less than 3% lies in the top ten. This CDR3 has 14 residues. The germline gives CDR1 SQVTM, CDR2 ANQGSEA. V was trimmed by 6 bases and J by 5 bases, leaving 19 bases between them. This clonotype was found many times. The sequence came from a human donor who was either an allogeneic HSCT recipient or a stem cell or donor lymphocyte infusion donor (not recorded which). It is not recorded whose cells these are; they may come from a transplant donor. The V gene is TRBV29-1, the J gene TRBJ2-5; TRBD2 might be the D (5 bases). The specimen sequenced was blood, either unsorted or a sorted T cell fraction (not recorded which). The CDR3 nucleotides are TGCAGCGTCATTACGGGGAATCGGTTCGAGACCCAGTACTTC. Residues: CSVITGNRFETQYF.